A single sample gave rise to the 17 T cell receptor beta chains below, sequenced in a study of shared clonotypes between healthy human individuals. The assay was immunoSEQ multiplex PCR, and TCRdb's table has in-frame clones only and misses some. Here the sample spans 2 million to 2.5 million clones, 85% to 95% being singletons. Sequenced input: naive CD4+ T cells from PBMCs. Subset defined: CD45RA+ positively selected. The receptors were sampled from a man aged 18-30 years in good health. Some clones in this sample may be carry-over from other donors' samples.

V and J are TRBV7-3 and TRBJ2-7; no reliable D call. The CDR3 length is 15 residues. Germline assignment: CDR1 SGHTA and CDR2 FQGTGA. Trimming removed 5 bases at V and 4 bases at J, with 18 bases between. CDR3 sequence: CASSPTSTMSYEQYF. The CDR3 DNA is TGTGCCAGCAGCCCCACATCGACCATGTCTTACGAGCAGTACTTC.

The V call is TRBV7-9, the J call TRBJ2-3, with 14 bases identical to TRBD2. Trimming at V came to 4 bases and at J to 5 bases, leaving 8 bases not matched to a gene. The germline CDR1 and CDR2 sequences are SEHNR and FQNEAQ (reference sequence). The CDR3 is made up of 17 amino acids. The CDR3 sequence is CASSWRGLAGVGDTQYF. CDR3 nucleotides: TGTGCCAGCAGCTGGCGGGGACTAGCGGGAGTGGGAGATACGCAGTATTTT.

The rearrangement joins TRBV27 to TRBJ2-3, with 7 nucleotides matching TRBD1. V lost 6 bases to trimming and J lost 2 bases; unmatched junction nucleotides: 8. Germline lookup yields CDR1 MNHEY and CDR2 SMNVEV (reference sequence). CDR3 length equals 15 residues. As DNA, the CDR3 is TGTGCCAGCAGGCACTTGGACAGGTTCACAGATACGCAGTATTTT. Translation: CASRHLDRFTDTQYF.

The J gene is TRBJ1-2, the V gene TRBV5-5; D gene ambiguous. This CDR3 comprises 14 residues. Germline loops: CDR1 SGHKS, CDR2 YYEKEE (reference sequence). Trimming cost V 3 bases and J 5 bases, with 14 bases left between them. This CDR3 reads CASSSTSVRYGYTF. CDR3 bases: TGTGCCAGCAGCTCGACATCCGTGAGGTATGGCTACACCTTC.

This chain uses TRBV10-3 with TRBJ2-3, with 11 positions matching TRBD2. Trimming cost V 6 bases and J 1 base; bases outside gene matches: 12. The CDR3 contains 18 residues. Germline V gene sequence: CDR1 ENHRY, CDR2 SYGVKD. CDR3 coding DNA: TGTGCCATCAGCCTCAGTAGCGGGAGGGCCGTAGGCACAGATACGCAGTATTTT. Translation: CAISLSSGRAVGTDTQYF.

The chain employs TRBV21-1 and TRBJ2-1; no check of the table's D call, TRBD2, against the DNA was made. TRBV21-1 is a documented pseudogene. The CDR3 runs 19 residues. The chain's CDR3 is CASSVGTGLAGPIYNEQFF. CDR3 bases: TGTGCCAGCAGCGTTGGTACGGGACTAGCGGGTCCGATCTACAATGAGCAGTTCTTC.

This clone has a handful of counts. The chain is built from TRBV10-2 and TRBJ1-2; D is possibly TRBD1 (6 bases). Germline V gives CDR1 WSHSY, CDR2 SAAADI. The V end lost 6 bases, the J end lost 0 bases, and 8 bases lay between the germline ends. The CDR3 has 13 residues. The CDR3 is CASRGGSNYGYTF. CDR3 nucleotides: TGCGCCAGCAGGGGGGGCTCTAACTATGGCTACACCTTC.

V gene TRBV5-1 combines with J gene TRBJ1-1, with 7 positions matching TRBD1. This CDR3 region has 13 residues. Germline V gives CDR1 SGHRS, CDR2 YFSETQ. V was pared by 0 bases and J by 11 bases, with 7 bases of the junction left unmatched. CDR3 DNA: TGCGCCAGCAGCTTGGGAGACAGGGAAAAGGCTTTCTTT. This encodes CASSLGDREKAFF.

This clone was counted only a few times. Other DNA sequences in the sample encode the same CDR3. J is TRBJ1-5 and V is TRBV18; the D gene is possibly TRBD1 (5 bases). This CDR3 has 14 residues. Deletions cut 0 bases from V and 2 bases from J, with 5 bases between. Germline CDR1 KGHSH, CDR2 LQKENI. CDR3 amino acids: CASSPPGGNQPQHF. CDR3 in DNA: TGTGCCAGCTCACCACCGGGGGGCAATCAGCCCCAGCATTTT.

V gene TRBV29-1 combines with J gene TRBJ1-5; 8 positions match TRBD1. Germline V gene sequence: CDR1 SQVTM, CDR2 ANQGSEA. The length of the CDR3 is 15 residues. With 1 base clipped from V and 7 bases from J, the junction kept 9 bases outside the gene matches. The CDR3 DNA sequence: TGCAGCGTTGAAGTATCGGCAGGGGGCGACCAGCCCCAGCATTTT. It codes for CSVEVSAGGDQPQHF.

V gene TRBV19 combines with J gene TRBJ1-3; 10 positions match TRBD1. Germline V gene lookup returns CDR1 LNHDA and CDR2 SQIVND (reference sequence). The CDR3 runs to 18 residues. Unmatched junction bases numbered 12, after V lost 7 bases and J lost 0 bases. In DNA form, the CDR3 reads TGTGCCAGTAAGGACCCCCCGGGACAGGGGCTCTCTGGAAACACCATATATTTT. It codes for CASKDPPGQGLSGNTIYF.

The chain combines TRBV7-9 with TRBJ2-7, with a tentative D call TRBD1 (6 bases). With 10 bases removed from V and 2 bases from J, the gap between germline ends came to 18 bases. The CDR3 sequence is 14 residues long. Germline V gene data show CDR1 as SEHNR and CDR2 as FQNEAQ (reference sequence). Written as DNA, the CDR3 is TGTGCCACCCAGCCGGGACAAGGGACCTACGAGCAGTACTTC. This encodes CATQPGQGTYEQYF.

The chain carries TRBV5-8 and TRBJ2-1, with D possibly TRBD2 on 5 matching bases. Germline-derived CDR1 and CDR2 are SGHTS and YDEGEE. The ends were cut back, 4 bases at V and 0 bases at J, with 11 bases in the middle. The CDR3 spans 15 residues. The CDR3 region has the DNA TGTGCCAGCAGCCACGACGGGGACTCCTACAATGAGCAGTTCTTC. It encodes CASSHDGDSYNEQFF.

This chain's CDR3 is CASSRQGFGYTF. As DNA, the CDR3 is TGTGCCAGCAGTCGACAGGGGTTTGGCTACACCTTC. The genes are TRBV6-6 and TRBJ1-2; 8 bases match TRBD1. The V gene end was trimmed by 5 bases and the J gene end by 7 bases; junction bases not matched to a gene: 3. Germline lookup yields CDR1 MNHNY and CDR2 SVGAGI (reference sequence). This CDR3 is 12 amino acids long.

The CDR3 nucleotides read TGTGCCAGCAGCGAGAAAGGACAGGGTTGGGAAAAACTGTTTTTT. Amino acids: CASSEKGQGWEKLFF. The chain joins TRBV7-2 to TRBJ1-4; 8 bases align to TRBD1. The germline V gene encodes CDR1 SGHTA and CDR2 FQGNSA. After removal of 5 bases from V and 8 bases from J, the junction contained 10 bases not matched to a gene. This CDR3 contains 15 residues.

This rearrangement joins TRBV25-1 to TRBJ2-1; the match to TRBD2 covers 9 bases. After removal of 4 bases from V and 9 bases from J, the junction contained 7 bases not matched to a gene. This CDR3 has 14 residues. The germline gives CDR1 MGHDK, CDR2 SYGVNS. The CDR3 spells CASSVAGVFSEQFF. For the CDR3, the DNA is TGTGCCAGCAGTGTAGCGGGAGTCTTCAGTGAGCAGTTCTTC.

This clone has a single count. The genes are TRBV6-1 and TRBJ1-1, with D tentatively TRBD1 (5 bases). Trimming left V 5 bases short and J 1 base short, with 11 bases between. CDR3 length: 14 residues. CDR1 is MNHNS and CDR2 is SASEGT in the germline V gene. The CDR3 region has the DNA TGTGCCAGCAGTCTCTCGGGGGGGAACACTGAAGCTTTCTTT. Translated, it gives CASSLSGGNTEAFF.